The clone carrying this T cell receptor beta chain was counted between two and nine times. Per-sample yields of isolated PBMCs were at least 6.5 million. The data were obtained in a study of blood T cells in healthy people across ages. Then a second PCR, running about 6 to 12 cycles, was carried out with a sample-barcoded 5' primer and a J-beta primer mix. TCRdb redid the calling of the 5' RACE reads with MiXCR, one entry per CDR3 protein. Of roughly 1,000,000 distinct CDR3 sequences listed, 20% to 25% are singletons. Trimming left V 3 bases short and J 2 bases short, with 4 bases between. In germline, CDR1 is ENHRY, CDR2 SYGVKD. This CDR3 has 12 residues. These data were also filed under a second study, of T cells of mothers and their children.

The chain carries TRBV10-3 and TRBJ1-2, with no clear D. The clonotype originates from a girl aged 2 to 10 in good health. Input material: blood. CDR3: CAISDANYGYTF. The DNA of the CDR3 is TGTGCCATCAGTGACGCGAACTATGGCTACACCTTC.